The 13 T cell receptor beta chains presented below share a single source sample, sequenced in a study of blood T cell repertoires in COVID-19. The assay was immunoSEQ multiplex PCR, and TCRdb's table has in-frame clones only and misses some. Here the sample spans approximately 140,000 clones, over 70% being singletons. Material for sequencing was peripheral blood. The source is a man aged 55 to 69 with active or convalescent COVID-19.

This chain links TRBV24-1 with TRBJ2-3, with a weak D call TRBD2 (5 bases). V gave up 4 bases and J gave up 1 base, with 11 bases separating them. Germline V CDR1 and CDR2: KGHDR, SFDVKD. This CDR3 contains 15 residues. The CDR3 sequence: CATSESSGGTDTQYF. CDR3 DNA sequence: TGTGCCACCAGTGAATCCAGCGGAGGCACAGATACGCAGTATTTT.

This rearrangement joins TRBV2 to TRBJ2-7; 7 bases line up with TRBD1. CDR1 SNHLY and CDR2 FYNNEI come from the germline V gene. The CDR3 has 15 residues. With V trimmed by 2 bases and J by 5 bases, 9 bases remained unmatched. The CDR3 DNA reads TGTGCCAGCAGTGAAACGAAGGGGGCTTTACACGAGCAGTACTTC. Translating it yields CASSETKGALHEQYF.

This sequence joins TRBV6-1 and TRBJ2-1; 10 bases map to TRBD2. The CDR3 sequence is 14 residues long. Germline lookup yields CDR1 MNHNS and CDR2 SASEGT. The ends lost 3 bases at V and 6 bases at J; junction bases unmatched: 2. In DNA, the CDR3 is TGTGCCAGCAGTGATAGCGGGAGGTTCAATGAGCAGTTCTTC. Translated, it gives CASSDSGRFNEQFF.

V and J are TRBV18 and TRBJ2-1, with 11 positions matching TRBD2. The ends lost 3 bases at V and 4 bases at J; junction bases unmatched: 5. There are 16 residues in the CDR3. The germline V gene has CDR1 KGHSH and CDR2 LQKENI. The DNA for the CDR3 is TGTGCCAGCTCACCGCTCCTAGCGGGGGGATACAATGAGCAGTTCTTC. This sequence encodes CASSPLLAGGYNEQFF.

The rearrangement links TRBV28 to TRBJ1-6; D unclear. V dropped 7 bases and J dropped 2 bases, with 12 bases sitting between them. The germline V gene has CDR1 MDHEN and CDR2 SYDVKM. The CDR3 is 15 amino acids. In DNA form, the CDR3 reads TGTGCCAGCAAAAAAGGGAGGACCTATAATTCACCCCTCCACTTT. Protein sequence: CASKKGRTYNSPLHF.

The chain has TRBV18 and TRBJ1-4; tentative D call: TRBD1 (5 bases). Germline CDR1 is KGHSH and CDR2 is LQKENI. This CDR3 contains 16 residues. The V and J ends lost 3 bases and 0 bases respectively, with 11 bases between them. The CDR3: CASSPDRTATNEKLFF. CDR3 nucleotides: TGTGCCAGCTCACCCGACAGAACTGCAACTAATGAAAAACTGTTTTTT.

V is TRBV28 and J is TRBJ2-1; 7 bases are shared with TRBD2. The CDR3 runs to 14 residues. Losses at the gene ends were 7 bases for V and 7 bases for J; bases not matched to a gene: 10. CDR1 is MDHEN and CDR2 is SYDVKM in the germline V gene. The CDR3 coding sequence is TGTGCCAGCAATCTCGGCGGGAGTTTGAATGAGCAGTTCTTC. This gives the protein CASNLGGSLNEQFF.

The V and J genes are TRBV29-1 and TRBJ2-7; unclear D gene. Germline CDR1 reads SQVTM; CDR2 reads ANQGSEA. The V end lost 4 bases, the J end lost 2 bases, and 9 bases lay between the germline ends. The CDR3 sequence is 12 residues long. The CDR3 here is CSVGQAPYEQYF. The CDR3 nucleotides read TGCAGCGTTGGTCAGGCGCCCTACGAGCAGTACTTC.

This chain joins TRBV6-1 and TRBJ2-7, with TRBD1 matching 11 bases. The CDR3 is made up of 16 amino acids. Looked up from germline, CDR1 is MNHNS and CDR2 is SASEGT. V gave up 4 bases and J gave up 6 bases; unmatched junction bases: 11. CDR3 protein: CASSVAHGTGGIEQYF. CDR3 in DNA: TGTGCCAGCAGTGTAGCCCACGGGACAGGGGGAATCGAGCAGTACTTC.

CDR3 in DNA: TGTGCCAGCAGCTTTCGACTAGCGGGCCCCTACAATGAGCAGTTCTTC. Translated, it gives CASSFRLAGPYNEQFF. The chain recombines TRBV3-1 (or the pseudogene TRBV3-2) with TRBJ2-1; TRBD2 aligns across 10 bases. Germline CDR1 and CDR2: LGHDT and YNNKEL (reference sequence). The CDR3 totals 16 residues. V lost 5 bases to trimming and J lost 2 bases; unmatched junction nucleotides: 6.

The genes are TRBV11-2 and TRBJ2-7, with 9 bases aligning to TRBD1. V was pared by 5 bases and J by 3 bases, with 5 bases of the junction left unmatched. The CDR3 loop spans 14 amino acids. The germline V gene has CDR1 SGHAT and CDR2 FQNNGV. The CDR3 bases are TGTGCCAGCAGCGCGGGACAGGGTGGCTACGAGCAGTACTTC. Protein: CASSAGQGGYEQYF.

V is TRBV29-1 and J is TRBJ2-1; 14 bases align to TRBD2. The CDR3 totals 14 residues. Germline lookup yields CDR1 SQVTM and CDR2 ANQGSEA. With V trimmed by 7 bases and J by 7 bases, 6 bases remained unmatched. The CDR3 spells CSAAGLAGVNEQFF. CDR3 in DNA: TGCAGCGCCGCGGGACTAGCGGGAGTAAATGAGCAGTTCTTC.

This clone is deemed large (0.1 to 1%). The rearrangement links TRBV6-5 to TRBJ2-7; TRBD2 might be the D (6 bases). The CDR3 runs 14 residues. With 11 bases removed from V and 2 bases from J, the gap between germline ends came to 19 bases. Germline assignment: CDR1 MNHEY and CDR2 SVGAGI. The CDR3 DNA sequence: TGTGCCCCCAGGCTTGGCGGGAATCCCTACGAGCAGTACTTC. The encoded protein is CAPRLGGNPYEQYF.